This record looks at one T cell receptor (beta chain) sequence and its context. This entry belongs to a study of technical replicates of blood from a few donors. The CDR3 contains 14 residues. Germline CDR1 reads LGHNA; CDR2 reads YNFKEQ. The junction had 5 bases not matched to a gene; V was cut back by 4 bases and J by 5 bases. Produced via immunoSEQ multiplex PCR; TCRdb's table is partial and in-frame only. The sample has more than 75,000 clones, about 92% seen once. Sequencing used T cells isolated from PBMCs. The sequence came from a human donor in good health. This chain joins TRBV4-2 and TRBJ2-7; 10 positions agree with TRBD1. The DNA for the CDR3 is TGTGCCAGCAGCCCTGGGGACAGGGGTAACGAGCAGTACTTC. Translating it yields CASSPGDRGNEQYF.